Below are 10 T cell receptor beta chains sequenced from a single sample in a study of T-cell memory formation after mild COVID-19. A single record per CDR3 protein comes from TCRdb applying MiXCR to the 5' RACE reads. The profile covers roughly 350,000 distinct CDR3 sequences, with roughly 13% appearing a single time and over 20% taken by the ten largest. The source material was PBMCs or a T cell subset sorted from them (not recorded which). These receptors all come from a man aged 18 to 35 who had mild COVID-19 (a few samples of this study predate the infection). Cell type and time point are not known.

There are a few counts of this clonotype. This CDR3 is CASSYARGDEQFF. For the CDR3, the DNA is TGTGCCAGCAGTTACGCGAGGGGAGATGAGCAGTTCTTC. The rearrangement joins TRBV6-2 or TRBV6-3 to TRBJ2-1; D could derive from TRBD1 or TRBD2 (5 bases each). The CDR3 is made up of 13 amino acids. Trimming took 2 bases from V and 8 from J, leaving 10 bases between them. Germline values: CDR1 MNHEY, CDR2 SVGEGT.

This clonotype was counted ten times or more. The V and J genes are TRBV4-3 and TRBJ2-3, with D hard to call. The germline gives CDR1 LGHNA, CDR2 YSLEER. This CDR3 comprises 16 residues. Trimming removed 0 bases at V and 4 bases at J, with 14 bases between. In nucleotides, the CDR3 is TGCGCCAGCAGCCAAGATGCCATACCCGTCGCAGATACGCAGTATTTT. It translates to CASSQDAIPVADTQYF.

This clonotype was observed a handful of times. The chain uses TRBV18 and TRBJ2-1, with 8 bases that match TRBD1. CDR3 length: 14 amino acids. Germline-derived CDR1 and CDR2 are KGHSH and LQKENI. After removal of 6 bases from V and 9 bases from J, the junction contained 10 bases not matched to a gene. The CDR3 sequence is CASSKDRVSGEQFF. The CDR3 nucleotides read TGTGCCAGCTCCAAGGACAGGGTATCGGGTGAGCAGTTCTTC.

This clonotype was found a few times. The chain uses TRBV6-6 and TRBJ1-6; possible D gene TRBD1, 6 bases. Germline CDR1 MNHNY, CDR2 SVGAGI (reference sequence). This CDR3 spans 12 amino acids. Trimming pared 6 bases from V and 8 bases from J, leaving 8 bases between. DNA for the CDR3: TGTGCCAGCAGAGCAGGGGATTCACCCCTCCACTTT. It encodes CASRAGDSPLHF.

In its sample, this clonotype was seen a few times. The J gene is TRBJ2-5, the V gene TRBV4-3, with 14 bases lining up with TRBD2. Germline lookup yields CDR1 LGHNA and CDR2 YSLEER. The CDR3 consists of 16 residues. J gave up 2 bases and V 5 bases, and 4 bases lay outside the gene matches. DNA for the CDR3: TGCGCCAGCAGCGGTCGACTAGCGGGGGGGCAAGAGACCCAGTACTTC. It translates to CASSGRLAGGQETQYF.

The chain combines TRBV4-1 with TRBJ1-5; D remains unclear. Germline CDR1 reads MGHRA; CDR2 reads YSYEKL. The CDR3 is 14 amino acids. The ends were cut back, 4 bases at V and 6 bases at J, with 13 bases in the middle. Here the CDR3 DNA reads TGCGCCAGCAGCCGGAAGAGCGGCAGTCAGCCCCAGCATTTT. It yields the protein CASSRKSGSQPQHF.

The rearrangement links TRBV9 to TRBJ2-3; 7 bases match TRBD1. The CDR3 is 15 residues long. Germline V gene lookup returns CDR1 SGDLS and CDR2 YYNGEE. The trim removed 0 bases at V and 2 bases at J, leaving 3 bases unmatched. As DNA, the CDR3 is TGTGCCAGCAGCGTAGGGGACAGATCCACAGATACGCAGTATTTT. It codes for CASSVGDRSTDTQYF. The complete variable domain, with remaining parts taken from reference TRBV9 and TRBJ2-3, reads DSGVTQTPKHLITATGQRVTLRCSPRSGDLSVYWYQQSLDQGLQFLIQYYNGEERAKGNILERFSAQQFPDLHSELNLSSLELGDSALYFCASSVGDRSTDTQYFGPGTRLTVL.

This clonotype was seen a handful of times. The J gene is TRBJ1-2, the V gene TRBV6-6; tentative D call: TRBD1 (5 bases). The V end lost 7 bases, the J end lost 3 bases, and 12 bases lay between the germline ends. Germline values: CDR1 MNHNY, CDR2 SVGAGI (reference sequence). CDR3 length: 13 residues. As DNA, the CDR3 is TGTGCCAGCAACCTGGGGGGGTACTATGGCTACACCTTC. This codes for CASNLGGYYGYTF.

This clonotype was observed at least ten times. The V gene is TRBV7-9, the J gene TRBJ2-3; the D gene is possibly TRBD1 (5 bases). CDR1 and CDR2 (germline): SEHNR, FQNEAQ (reference sequence). This CDR3 spans 16 amino acids. The ends were cut back, 1 base at V and 6 bases at J, with 17 bases in the middle. This CDR3 is CASSLVGPKGIDTQYF. In DNA, the CDR3 is TGTGCCAGCAGCTTAGTTGGACCCAAGGGGATCGATACGCAGTATTTT.

The chain joins TRBV20-1 to TRBJ2-1; 8 bases match TRBD1. The CDR3 extends over 14 amino acids. Germline CDR1 reads DFQATT; CDR2 reads SNEGSKA (reference sequence). The CDR3 protein is CRAGGPSSYNEQFF. The DNA for the CDR3 is TGCAGGGCAGGGGGCCCTAGCTCCTACAATGAGCAGTTCTTC.